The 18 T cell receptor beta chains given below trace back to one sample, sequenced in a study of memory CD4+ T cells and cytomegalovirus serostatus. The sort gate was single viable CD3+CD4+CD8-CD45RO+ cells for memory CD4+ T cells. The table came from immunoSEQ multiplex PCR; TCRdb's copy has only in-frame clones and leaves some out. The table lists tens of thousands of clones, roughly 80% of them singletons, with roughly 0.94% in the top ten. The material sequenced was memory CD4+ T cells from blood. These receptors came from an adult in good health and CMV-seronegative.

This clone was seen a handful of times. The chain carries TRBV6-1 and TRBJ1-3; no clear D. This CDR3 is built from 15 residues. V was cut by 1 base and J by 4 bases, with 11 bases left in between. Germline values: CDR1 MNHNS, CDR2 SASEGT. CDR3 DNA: TGTGCCAGCAGTGAAGTGTTCGGACCGGGAAACACCATATATTTT. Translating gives CASSEVFGPGNTIYF.

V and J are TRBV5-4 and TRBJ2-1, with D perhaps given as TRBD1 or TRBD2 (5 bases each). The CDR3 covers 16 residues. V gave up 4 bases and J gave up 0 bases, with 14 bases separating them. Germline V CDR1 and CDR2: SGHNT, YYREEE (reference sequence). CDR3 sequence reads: CASSERPGGSYNEQFF. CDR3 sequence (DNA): TGTGCCAGCAGCGAAAGACCTGGGGGCTCCTACAATGAGCAGTTCTTC.

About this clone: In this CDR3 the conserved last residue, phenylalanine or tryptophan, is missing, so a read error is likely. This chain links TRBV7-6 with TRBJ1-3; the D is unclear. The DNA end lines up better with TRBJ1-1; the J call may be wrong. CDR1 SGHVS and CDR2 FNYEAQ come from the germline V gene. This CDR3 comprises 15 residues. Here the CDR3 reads CASSCLFWRTAPAFL. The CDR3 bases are TGTGCCAGCAGCTGCTTGTTTTGGCGGACGGCCCCCGCTTTCTTG.

CDR3 in DNA: TGTGCCAGCAGCTTAGCCTCCGGGGAGCTGTTTTTT. Residues: CASSLASGELFF. The chain has TRBV7-2 and TRBJ2-2; D gene ambiguous. V dropped 0 bases and J dropped 6 bases, with 2 bases sitting between them. The V gene's germline CDR1 is SGHTA and CDR2 FQGNSA. The CDR3 runs 12 residues.

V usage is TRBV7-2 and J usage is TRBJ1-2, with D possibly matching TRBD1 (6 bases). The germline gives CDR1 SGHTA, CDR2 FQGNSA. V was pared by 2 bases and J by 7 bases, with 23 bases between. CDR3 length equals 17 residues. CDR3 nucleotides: TGTGCCAGCAGCTTACGGTCGCCGGGGGCGCAGTCTGGTGGCTACACCTTC. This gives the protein CASSLRSPGAQSGGYTF.

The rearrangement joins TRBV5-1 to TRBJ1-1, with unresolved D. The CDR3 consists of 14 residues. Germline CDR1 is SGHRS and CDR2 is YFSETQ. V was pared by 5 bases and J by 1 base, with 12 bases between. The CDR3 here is CASSFQTANTEAFF. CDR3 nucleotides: TGCGCCAGCAGTTTCCAGACGGCGAACACTGAAGCTTTCTTT.

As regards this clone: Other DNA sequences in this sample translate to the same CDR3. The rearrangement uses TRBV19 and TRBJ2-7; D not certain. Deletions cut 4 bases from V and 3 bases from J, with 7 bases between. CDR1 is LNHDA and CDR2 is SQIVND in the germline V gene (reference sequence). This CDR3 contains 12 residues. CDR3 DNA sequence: TGTGCCAGTAGTAGCGGCAGCTACGAGCAGTACTTC. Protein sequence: CASSSGSYEQYF.

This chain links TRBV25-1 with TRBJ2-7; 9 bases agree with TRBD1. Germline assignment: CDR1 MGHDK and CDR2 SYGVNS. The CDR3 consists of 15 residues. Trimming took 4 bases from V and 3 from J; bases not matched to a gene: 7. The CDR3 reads CASSARGQGGYEQYF. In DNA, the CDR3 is TGTGCCAGCAGTGCCCGGGGACAGGGAGGCTACGAGCAGTACTTC.

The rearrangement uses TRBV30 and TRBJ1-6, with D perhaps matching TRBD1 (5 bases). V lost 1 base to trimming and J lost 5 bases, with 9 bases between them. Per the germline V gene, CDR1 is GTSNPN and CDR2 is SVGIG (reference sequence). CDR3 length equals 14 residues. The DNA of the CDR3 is TGTGCCTGGAGTGGACAGCCAAATAATTCACCCCTCCACTTT. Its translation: CAWSGQPNNSPLHF.

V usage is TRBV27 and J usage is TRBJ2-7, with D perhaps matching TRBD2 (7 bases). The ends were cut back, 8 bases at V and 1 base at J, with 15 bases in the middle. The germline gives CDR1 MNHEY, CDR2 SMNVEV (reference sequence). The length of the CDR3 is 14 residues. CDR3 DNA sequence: TGTGCCAGCCGGAGGGGGAGGGAATCCTACGAGCAGTACTTC. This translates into CASRRGRESYEQYF.

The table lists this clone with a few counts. DNA of the CDR3: TGTGCCAGCACCGAGGACTATTCCAGTGAGCAGTTCTTC. Translating gives CASTEDYSSEQFF. The gene calls are TRBV2 and TRBJ2-1; D possibly corresponds to TRBD2 (6 bases). The CDR3 is 13 residues long. The V gene lost 7 bases and the J gene lost 9 bases, with 16 bases spanning the gap. Germline V gene data show CDR1 as SNHLY and CDR2 as FYNNEI.

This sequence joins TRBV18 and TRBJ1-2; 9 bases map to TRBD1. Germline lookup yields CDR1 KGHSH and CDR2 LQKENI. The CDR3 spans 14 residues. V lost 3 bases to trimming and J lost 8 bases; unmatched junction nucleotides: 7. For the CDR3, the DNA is TGTGCCAGCTCACCCTCGGGACAGGGATTAGGCTACACCTTC. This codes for CASSPSGQGLGYTF.

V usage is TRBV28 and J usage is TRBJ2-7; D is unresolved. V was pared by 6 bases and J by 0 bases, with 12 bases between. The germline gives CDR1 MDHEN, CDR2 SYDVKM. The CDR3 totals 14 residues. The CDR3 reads CASRAFVVSYEQYF. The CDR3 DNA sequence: TGTGCCAGCAGGGCGTTCGTGGTCTCCTACGAGCAGTACTTC.

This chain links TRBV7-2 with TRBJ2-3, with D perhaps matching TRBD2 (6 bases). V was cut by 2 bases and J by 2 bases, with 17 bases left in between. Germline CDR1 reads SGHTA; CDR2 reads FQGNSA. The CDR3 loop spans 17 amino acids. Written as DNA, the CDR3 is TGTGCCAGCAGCTTATGGGCAGCTAGCGCGAACACAGATACGCAGTATTTT. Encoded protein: CASSLWAASANTDTQYF.

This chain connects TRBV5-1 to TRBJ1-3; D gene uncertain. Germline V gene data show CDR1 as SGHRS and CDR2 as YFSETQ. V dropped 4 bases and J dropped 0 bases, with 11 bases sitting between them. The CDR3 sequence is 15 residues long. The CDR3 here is CASSVRPASGNTIYF. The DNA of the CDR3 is TGCGCCAGCAGCGTTCGTCCCGCCTCTGGAAACACCATATATTTT.

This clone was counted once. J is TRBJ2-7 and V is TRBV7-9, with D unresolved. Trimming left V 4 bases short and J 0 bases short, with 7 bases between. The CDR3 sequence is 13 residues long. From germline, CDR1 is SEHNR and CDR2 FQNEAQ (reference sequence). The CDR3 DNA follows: TGTGCCAGCAGCTCACAGCTCTCCTACGAGCAGTACTTC. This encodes CASSSQLSYEQYF. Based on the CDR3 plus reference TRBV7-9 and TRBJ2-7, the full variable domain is DTGVSQNPRHKITKRGQNVTFRCDPISEHNRLYWYRQTLGQGPEFLTYFQNEAQLEKSRLLSDRFSAERPKGSFSTLEIQRTEQGDSAMYLCASSSQLSYEQYFGPGTRLTVT.

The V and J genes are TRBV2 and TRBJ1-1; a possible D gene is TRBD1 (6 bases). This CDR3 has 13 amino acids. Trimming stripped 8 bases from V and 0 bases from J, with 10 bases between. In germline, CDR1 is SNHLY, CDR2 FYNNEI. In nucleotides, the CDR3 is TGTGCCAGCTTTGGACAGATGAACACTGAAGCTTTCTTT. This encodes CASFGQMNTEAFF.

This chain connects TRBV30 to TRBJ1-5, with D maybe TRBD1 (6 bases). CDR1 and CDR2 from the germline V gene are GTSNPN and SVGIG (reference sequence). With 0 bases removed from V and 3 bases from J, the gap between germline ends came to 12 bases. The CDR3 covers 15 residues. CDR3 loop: CAWSVPGANNQPQHF. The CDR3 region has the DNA TGTGCCTGGAGTGTACCAGGGGCGAACAATCAGCCCCAGCATTTT.